This entry is about one TCR beta chain. Each sample had at least 6.5 million PBMCs isolated. This record belongs to a study of blood T cells in healthy people across ages. A sample-barcoded 5' primer and a J-beta primer mix were used in a second PCR of about 7 to 12 cycles. Each sample yielded at least 2.5 million CDR3-containing paired-end reads. Each CDR3 protein gets one entry after TCRdb re-called the 5' RACE reads with MiXCR. In the table there are about 640,000 distinct CDR3 sequences, about 54% of which are singletons. The sequenced sample consisted of blood. This receptor was identified in a man in his sixties in good health.

CDR3 DNA sequence: TGCAGTGCCCAGGACGACCTCTCCTACAATGAGCAGTTCTTC. Translated, it gives CSAQDDLSYNEQFF. The chain carries TRBV20-1 and TRBJ2-1; no clear D gene. V was cut by 6 bases and J by 0 bases, with 12 bases left in between. The CDR3 runs to 14 residues. Per germline, CDR1 DFQATT and CDR2 SNEGSKA (reference sequence).